This passage covers 6 T cell receptor beta chains from one sample sequenced in a study of human T cells and chemical hapten exposure. One entry per CDR3 protein, called by TCRdb with MiXCR from the RACE reads. The sample has 50,000 to 65,000 distinct CDR3 sequences; 10% to 12% are singletons. Time point specified: pre-sensitization, week 0. Treatment indicated: therapeutic diphenylcyclopropenone sensitization with weekly scalp DPC. Sequencing was performed on whole blood, taken in connection with sensitization to the hapten diphenylcyclopropenone (DPC). Every receptor here comes from a woman aged 40 to 50 with alopecia areata. Some clones in this sample may be carry-over from other donors' samples.

The chain joins TRBV20-1 to TRBJ2-4; 7 nucleotides line up with TRBD2. The V segment lost 6 bases and the J segment 5 bases; nucleotides outside the gene matches: 10. The CDR3 has 14 amino acids. Germline CDR1 is DFQATT and CDR2 is SNEGSKA (reference sequence). The CDR3 nucleotides are TGCAGTGCAGATCGCCCGGGGGGAGAAAACATTCAGTACTTC. Amino acids: CSADRPGGENIQYF.

This clonotype was seen a few times. V and J are TRBV20-1 and TRBJ1-6; 7 nucleotides line up with TRBD1. Germline V gene data show CDR1 as DFQATT and CDR2 as SNEGSKA (reference sequence). The CDR3 has 17 amino acids. V was pared by 5 bases and J by 3 bases, with 13 bases of the junction left unmatched. CDR3 DNA sequence: TGCAGTGCTGAACTGAGGACACAGGGGCTCTATAATTCACCCCTCCACTTT. Its translation is CSAELRTQGLYNSPLHF.

This clonotype has just a few counts. This rearrangement joins TRBV3-1 to TRBJ1-4; no clear D. The CDR3 covers 11 residues. Germline assignment: CDR1 LGHDT and CDR2 YNNKEL (reference sequence). V was clipped by 0 bases and J by 7 bases, with 0 bases between them. The CDR3: CASSQDEKLFF. For the CDR3, the DNA is TGTGCCAGCAGCCAAGATGAAAAACTGTTTTTT.

The gene calls are TRBV9 and TRBJ2-5; D unresolved. Trimming left V 3 bases short and J 1 base short, with 25 bases between. The CDR3 totals 19 residues. CDR1 and CDR2 (germline): SGDLS, YYNGEE. CDR3 loop: CASSGEGFPRPSAQETQYF. The CDR3 nucleotides are TGTGCCAGCAGCGGGGAAGGGTTCCCCCGCCCATCGGCCCAAGAGACCCAGTACTTC.

This clonotype was counted ten times or more. CDR3 DNA sequence: TGTGCCTGGAGTCCCATCGGGGCGAACACTGAAGCTTTCTTT. Translating it yields CAWSPIGANTEAFF. This chain joins TRBV30 and TRBJ1-1; perhaps TRBD1 as D (5 bases). Deletions cut 2 bases from V and 1 base from J, with 11 bases between. The CDR3 length is 14 residues. The germline V gene encodes CDR1 GTSNPN and CDR2 SVGIG (reference sequence).

This clonotype was seen repeatedly, ten times or more. The J gene is TRBJ2-1, the V gene TRBV7-6, with 11 bases identical to TRBD2. Germline-derived CDR1 and CDR2 are SGHVS and FNYEAQ. The ends lost 2 bases at V and 1 base at J; junction bases unmatched: 4. The CDR3 totals 17 residues. CDR3 sequence: CASSLTSGSYSYNEQFF. Written as DNA, the CDR3 is TGTGCCAGCAGCTTAACTAGCGGGAGTTATTCCTACAATGAGCAGTTCTTC.